The 2 T cell receptor beta chains presented below share a single source sample, sequenced in a study of persistence of HIV-infected CD4 T cells. The immunoSEQ assay was version 4, run in survey mode. The table came from immunoSEQ multiplex PCR; TCRdb's copy has only in-frame clones and leaves some out. The data show 40,000 to 55,000 clones, approximately 72% seen once. Cells were stimulated with CMV-infected fibroblast lysates at 10 ug/mL. CD40L-negative CD69-negative CD45RO-high memory CD4+ T cells were sorted as populations depleted of antigen-responding cells. Their antigens remain unidentified. This specimen consisted of CD4+ T cells sorted from PBMCs after approximately 19-hour stimulation, obtained from a patient who received antiretroviral therapy. These receptors all stem from an adult man with HIV who was CMV-seropositive.

The chain uses TRBV30 and TRBJ2-6; D is ambiguous. V was trimmed by 2 bases and J by 4 bases, leaving 12 bases between them. The CDR3 sequence is 15 residues long. The germline gives CDR1 GTSNPN, CDR2 SVGIG (reference sequence). The chain's CDR3 is CAWSPGTLGANVLTF. The CDR3 nucleotides read TGTGCCTGGAGTCCCGGCACCCTAGGGGCCAACGTCCTGACTTTC.

The rearrangement uses TRBV27 and TRBJ1-1, with 8 bases aligning to TRBD1. Germline V gives CDR1 MNHEY, CDR2 SMNVEV (reference sequence). The CDR3 contains 13 residues. Trimming took 5 bases from V and 3 from J; bases not matched to a gene: 2. The CDR3 loop is CASSLRGHTEAFF. DNA for the CDR3: TGTGCCAGCAGTCTCAGGGGGCACACTGAAGCTTTCTTT.